This T cell receptor (beta chain) was documented in a study of response to subunit inactivated influenza vaccine (dated 2018 in TCRdb). Context from the whole study: Deep quantitative profiling of the T cell receptor repertoire was used in the study to follow responses to a trivalent subunit inactivated influenza vaccine. Overall results and qualifications from the work: The authors suggested that each seasonal influenza vaccination may recruit only a limited number of new T cells.

There are a few counts of this clonotype. This receptor's antigen is unknown. No quality values exist for individual bases; no much larger clone is one base distant. V is cut by 7 bases and J by 5 bases, and the space between the germline ends is 8 bases. CDR1 SGHVS and CDR2 FNYEAQ were looked up in the germline V gene. Including cysteine and phenylalanine, the CDR3 has 11 amino acids. The entry retains the CDR3 DNA only, 33 bases that are in frame from base 1. Library method: RT-PCR. The instrument given in TCRdb is Illumina HiSeq 2500. TCRdb applied fastp at Q25 and MiXCR to the public reads, then kept only in-frame beta chains. When rows share a CDR3 protein, they turn into one entry using the most common DNA and genes. In this sample the table shows more than 250,000 distinct CDR3 sequences, roughly 22% of which occur a single time. Of the sample, roughly 10% falls within the top ten clones.

The source was PBMCs from blood, collected about 20 months after vaccination. The rearranged chain carries TRBV7-6 and TRBJ2-5, with TRBD1 tentatively as D gene (5 bases match). The sequence was collected from a man between 50 and 75 years old who received an inactivated influenza vaccine. Donor details come from another sample of the same person, matched by shared clones. The bases read TGTGCCAGCAATTCAGGGGAGACCCAGTACTTC. Its translation is CASNSGETQYF.